This T cell receptor beta chain comes out of a study of tumor and adjacent non-tumor tissue in lung cancer. No cell sorting was done before RNA was extracted from the tissue. Germline V gives CDR1 SGHRS, CDR2 YFSETQ. There are 18 residues in the CDR3. V shed 0 bases and J shed 3 bases, with 21 bases lying between them. TCRbeta libraries were built with three rounds of nested PCR, modified from ARM-PCR. TCRdb passed the multiplex PCR reads through MiXCR, listing each CDR3 protein once. Among around 140,000 distinct CDR3 sequences, approximately 64% were seen once, and the ten largest hold approximately 18%. This clonotype was seen a handful of times.

This chain uses TRBV5-1 with TRBJ1-1; D ambiguous. The clonotype comes from a man in his fifties or sixties with small cell lung cancer. Sequenced material: lung tumor tissue. DNA of the CDR3: TGCGCCAGCAGCTTGGTTATCGGTGGAGGGATTCAGGACACTGAAGCTTTCTTT. Protein sequence: CASSLVIGGGIQDTEAFF.